This T cell receptor beta chain is drawn from a study of T cell responses to AZD1222 COVID-19 vaccine. Profiling relied on immunoSEQ multiplex PCR, and the TCRdb table lists in-frame clones only, not all of them. The repertoire holds over 150,000 clones, with 90% as singletons. Trimming removed 0 bases from V and 3 bases from J, with 11 bases in between. The length of the CDR3 is 15 residues. The germline V gene has CDR1 MNHEY and CDR2 SVGAGI. General study points: The donor group comprised mostly white British people and more females; the analysis possibly underestimated clonal diversity. Nearly half of spike-specific TCRs reportedly go after variant regions that carry no mutations. Across the whole spike, CD4 TCRs peaked at regions 160-218 and 743-854.

As to this clone: What it binds is not known.

The receptor comes from an adult in good health. This specimen consisted of peripheral blood, obtained on day 0 of AZD1222 vaccination. The J gene is TRBJ2-5, the V gene TRBV6-5; D possibly uses TRBD1 or TRBD2 (5 bases each). CDR3 DNA: TGTGCCAGCAGTTACTCCGGGGCAGACGAAGAGACCCAGTACTTC. Translating it yields CASSYSGADEETQYF.